These T cell receptor beta chains were read from a single sample in a study of beta chain features in type 1 diabetes. The data were produced by immunoSEQ multiplex PCR, yet TCRdb's version contains in-frame clones alone and is incomplete. The top ten clones hold 0.02% to 0.025% of a sample with 970,000 or so clones, roughly a sixth of them seen once. The specimen sequenced was naive CD4+ T cells from blood. The receptors shown here come from a woman aged 18 to 35 in good health. Each CDR3 is given with its conserved first and last residue. A D gene is named only where the DNA matches it firmly. The size of a clone is reported for some rows only, either as once, few or many, or as a class for expanded clones.

CDR3: CASSLFGGNEQFF
DNA: TGTGCCAGCAGCTTATTTGGGGGCAATGAGCAGTTCTTC
D: NA
J: TRBJ2-1
V: TRBV11-3
size: NA

CDR3: CASSILRGMRETQYF
DNA: TGCGCCAGCAGCATACTCCGGGGGATGCGGGAGACCCAGTACTTC
D: NA
J: TRBJ2-5
V: TRBV5-1
size: few

CDR3: CASSLGGLGTGDEKLFF
DNA: TGTGCCAGCAGCTTGGGGGGCCTAGGGACAGGGGATGAAAAACTGTTTTTT
D: TRBD1
J: TRBJ1-4
V: TRBV5-4
size: NA

CDR3: CASSDQGSQPQHF
DNA: TGTGCCAGCAGTGATCAGGGTAGTCAGCCCCAGCATTTT
D: NA
J: TRBJ1-5
V: TRBV6-6
size: NA

CDR3: CAISETGYNEQFF
DNA: TGTGCCATCAGTGAAACAGGTTACAATGAGCAGTTCTTC
D: NA
J: TRBJ2-1
V: TRBV10-3
size: few

CDR3: CASSTRQGTQPQHF
DNA: TGTGCCAGTAGTACAAGACAGGGCACTCAGCCCCAGCATTTT
D: TRBD1
J: TRBJ1-5
V: TRBV19
size: NA

CDR3: CATSRGLAGAVGELFF
DNA: TGTGCCACCAGCAGGGGACTAGCGGGAGCGGTCGGGGAGCTGTTTTTT
D: TRBD2
J: TRBJ2-2
V: TRBV15
size: NA

CDR3: CASSVTENTGELFF
DNA: TGTGCCAGTAGTGTCACAGAGAACACCGGGGAGCTGTTTTTT
D: NA
J: TRBJ2-2
V: TRBV19
size: NA

CDR3: CAIRGQREYNEQFF
DNA: TGTGCCATCAGAGGCCAGCGGGAATACAATGAGCAGTTCTTC
D: TRBD2
J: TRBJ2-1
V: TRBV10-3
size: few

CDR3: CASSLGAPAYGYTF
DNA: TGTGCCAGCAGCTTAGGCGCGCCAGCATATGGCTACACCTTC
D: NA
J: TRBJ1-2
V: TRBV7-8
size: NA

CDR3: CASSSGTDTQYF
DNA: TGTGCCAGCAGCAGTGGCACAGATACGCAGTATTTT
D: NA
J: TRBJ2-3
V: TRBV7-9
size: few

CDR3: CASSATGSNEQFF
DNA: TGTGCCAGCAGCGCTACAGGGTCCAATGAGCAGTTCTTC
D: NA
J: TRBJ2-1
V: TRBV9
size: NA

CDR3: CASREQGQGTEAFF
DNA: TGTGCCAGCAGAGAACAGGGTCAGGGCACTGAAGCTTTCTTT
D: NA
J: TRBJ1-1
V: TRBV5-6
size: NA

CDR3: CASSLRAALTSLGTQYF
DNA: TGTGCCAGCAGCTTAAGAGCAGCGCTTACGTCCCTTGGCACGCAGTATTTT
D: NA
J: TRBJ2-3
V: TRBV7-6
size: NA

CDR3: CASSPSGTSGRIGQFF
DNA: TGTGCCAGCAGCCCGAGCGGGACTAGCGGGAGAATTGGGCAGTTCTTC
D: TRBD2
J: TRBJ2-1
V: TRBV7-8
size: few

CDR3: CASSLGQGGGYTF
DNA: TGTGCCAGCAGTTTGGGACAGGGGGGCGGCTACACCTTC
D: TRBD1
J: TRBJ1-2
V: TRBV28
size: NA

CDR3: CASSLVGSGSTYEQYF
DNA: TGCGCCAGCAGCTTGGTGGGTAGCGGGAGTACGTACGAGCAGTACTTC
D: TRBD2
J: TRBJ2-7
V: TRBV5-1
size: few

CDR3: CASSLNSGSLSRQFF
DNA: TGTGCCAGCAGCTTAAATAGCGGGAGTTTATCCCGGCAGTTCTTC
D: TRBD2
J: TRBJ2-1
V: TRBV7-2
size: few

CDR3: CASSVELRGGAGELFF
DNA: TGTGCCAGCAGCGTAGAATTGCGGGGTGGGGCCGGGGAGCTGTTTTTT
D: NA
J: TRBJ2-2
V: TRBV9
size: NA

CDR3: CASSLERLAGGGKTGELFF
DNA: TGTGCCAGCAGCCTAGAAAGGCTAGCGGGAGGGGGCAAAACCGGGGAGCTGTTTTTT
D: TRBD2
J: TRBJ2-2
V: TRBV7-2
size: NA

CDR3: CATSTGTGRNQPQHF
DNA: TGTGCCACCAGCACTGGGACAGGGCGTAATCAGCCCCAGCATTTT
D: TRBD1
J: TRBJ1-5
V: TRBV15
size: few

CDR3: CASSPAHSSYEQYF
DNA: TGTGCCAGCAGTCCGGCTCATAGCTCCTACGAGCAGTACTTC
D: NA
J: TRBJ2-7
V: TRBV28
size: NA

CDR3: CASSFRSSAYNEQFF
DNA: TGTGCCAGCAGCTTTAGGTCTAGCGCTTACAATGAGCAGTTCTTC
D: NA
J: TRBJ2-1
V: TRBV7-2
size: few

CDR3: CASSQRQGGYSNQPQHF
DNA: TGTGCCAGCAGCCAACGACAGGGGGGTTATAGCAATCAGCCCCAGCATTTT
D: TRBD1
J: TRBJ1-5
V: TRBV4-2
size: few

CDR3: CASSWGTSRGGETQYF
DNA: TGTGCCAGCAGCTGGGGGACTTCGCGAGGAGGAGAGACCCAGTACTTC
D: NA
J: TRBJ2-5
V: TRBV11-3
size: NA

CDR3: CASTSSGANVLTF
DNA: TGCGCCAGCACCAGCTCTGGGGCCAACGTCCTGACTTTC
D: NA
J: TRBJ2-6
V: TRBV5-1
size: few

CDR3: CASTRTSGSYEQYF
DNA: TGTGCCAGCACTCGGACTAGCGGAAGCTACGAGCAGTACTTC
D: TRBD2
J: TRBJ2-7
V: TRBV6-6
size: few

CDR3: CASSLWLRLLYEQYF
DNA: TGTGCCAGCAGCTTATGGTTGCGGCTACTCTACGAGCAGTACTTC
D: NA
J: TRBJ2-7
V: TRBV13
size: NA

CDR3: CASSLWQREQYF
DNA: TGTGCCAGCAGCTTATGGCAGCGCGAGCAGTACTTC
D: NA
J: TRBJ2-7
V: TRBV7-2
size: NA

CDR3: CASSYSGGSSYNEQFF
DNA: TGTGCCAGCAGCTATTCAGGGGGGAGCTCCTACAATGAGCAGTTCTTC
D: NA
J: TRBJ2-1
V: TRBV7-8
size: NA

CDR3: CASSQDHPGLPQHF
DNA: TGCGCCAGCAGCCAAGATCACCCGGGATTGCCCCAGCATTTT
D: NA
J: TRBJ1-5
V: TRBV4-3
size: NA

CDR3: CASSWTGRRTDTQYF
DNA: TGTGCCAGCAGCTGGACAGGGCGGCGCACAGATACGCAGTATTTT
D: TRBD1
J: TRBJ2-3
V: TRBV6-6
size: few

CDR3: CASSPAGPSYNEQFF
DNA: TGCGCCAGCAGTCCGGCGGGACCTTCCTACAATGAGCAGTTCTTC
D: NA
J: TRBJ2-1
V: TRBV5-1
size: NA

CDR3: CASSSGPDWGTDTQYF
DNA: TGTGCCAGCAGCTCTGGACCGGATTGGGGGACAGATACGCAGTATTTT
D: NA
J: TRBJ2-3
V: TRBV5-4
size: few

CDR3: CASSRLLEGYEQYF
DNA: TGTGCCAGCAGCCGCCTTCTTGAGGGATACGAGCAGTACTTC
D: NA
J: TRBJ2-7
V: TRBV7-2
size: few

CDR3: CASSQDALAKNIQYF
DNA: TGTGCCAGCAGCCAAGATGCGTTAGCCAAAAACATTCAGTACTTC
D: NA
J: TRBJ2-4
V: TRBV4-2
size: NA

CDR3: CASSPNGLTEKLFF
DNA: TGTGCCAGCTCACCAAATGGCCTTACGGAAAAACTGTTTTTT
D: NA
J: TRBJ1-4
V: TRBV18
size: NA

CDR3: CASSLNTEAFF
DNA: TGTGCCAGCAGCCTGAACACTGAAGCTTTCTTT
D: NA
J: TRBJ1-1
V: TRBV7-2
size: few

CDR3: CASYITGAEQYF
DNA: TGCGCCAGCTACATCACAGGGGCCGAGCAGTACTTC
D: TRBD1
J: TRBJ2-7
V: TRBV5-1
size: few

CDR3: CASSPGEGHFSYEQYF
DNA: TGTGCCAGCAGCCCTGGGGAGGGCCACTTCTCCTACGAGCAGTACTTC
D: TRBD2
J: TRBJ2-7
V: TRBV27
size: few

CDR3: CASFDRGKRYEQFF
DNA: TGTGCCAGTTTCGACAGGGGAAAGAGGTATGAGCAGTTCTTC
D: TRBD1
J: TRBJ2-1
V: TRBV28
size: few